The following is a TCR beta chain sequence with its context. The CDR3 runs 15 residues. Deletions cut 1 base from V and 1 base from J, with 10 bases between. CDR1 and CDR2 (germline): KGHSH, LQKENI. In the authors' workflow: Nucleated cell number was recorded as an estimate derived from reference gene primer amplification. Using immunoSEQ multiplex PCR, the repertoire was profiled, and TCRdb retains in-frame clones only, with some absent. V and J calls and clone size follow that table, whereas D and trimming were derived from the DNA. The sample includes about 440,000 clones, around 89% of them seen just once. These data are taken from a study of blood T cell repertoires in COVID-19. The wider study: Samples came from the United States, Italy and Spain, spanning acute and convalescent COVID-19. Sources were T cells, B-cell-depleted T cells, or PBMCs; the material itself was cDNA or gDNA.

This sequence joins TRBV18 and TRBJ1-1; D ambiguous. The sequence derives from a woman in her twenties or thirties with acute or convalescent COVID-19. The material sequenced was peripheral blood. CDR3 residues: CASSPLKTGNTEAFF. In nucleotides, the CDR3 is TGTGCCAGCTCACCACTGAAGACGGGGAACACTGAAGCTTTCTTT.